The text below deals with one T cell receptor beta chain. Its specificity is unknown. The sample comes from a study of cytomegalovirus exposure and HLA in healthy donors. Overall study: Early release data held 80 million to 100 million unique TCRs from HLA-typed donors.

13 Jbeta primers and 60 Vbeta primers were used for the PCR. The assay was immunoSEQ multiplex PCR, and TCRdb's table has in-frame clones only and misses some. The table records around 91,000 clones, 84% of them present only once. Study conclusions and caveats: HLA allele associations emerged for about 18,000 TCR beta sequences in a later analysis, at 0.05 false discovery rate. V- and J-gene trimming of TCR beta was linked (in a later analysis) to a missense DCLRE1C variant.

Germline V gene sequence: CDR1 LNHDA, CDR2 SQIVND (reference sequence). The V segment lost 10 bases and the J segment 3 bases; nucleotides outside the gene matches: 3. The CDR3 is made up of 13 amino acids. The sequenced material came from PBMCs. The clonotype originates from a man in his late teens or twenties in good health and CMV-seronegative. The gene calls are TRBV19 and TRBJ2-2, with 9 bases lining up with TRBD1. The DNA of the CDR3 is TGTGCCACGGGACAGGGTCACACCGGGGAGCTGTTTTTT. Its translation: CATGQGHTGELFF.